This TCR beta chain was documented in a study of T cell responses to AZD1222 COVID-19 vaccine (dated by TCRdb to 2020 to 2022). Notes on the research overall: AZD1222 recipients with second doses at about 4 weeks or about 12 weeks were pooled, because spike-specific TCR depth and breadth did not differ between schedules. A total of approximately 240 trial participants underwent TCR sequencing, of whom about 200 had received two doses of AZD1222 and approximately 25 had received two doses of the MenACWY control vaccine. Enrollment into the trials was organized by age into subgroups of 18-55, 56-69 and 70-plus years, and those subgroups contained around 150, 28 and 57 TCR-sequenced participants, respectively. Points the paper makes about the study in general: In the small 56-69-year group, the increase in depth fell short of significance, most likely because of low power. Conclusions about previously exposed vaccinees were limited because only 5 or 6 AZD1222 recipients were SARS-CoV-2 seropositive at baseline. Most participants were white British and females outnumbered males, and the authors suggested that clonal diversity may have been underestimated. No day 14 peak-response samples were available, so repertoires were characterized only after the peak T cell response. Reportedly, almost half of the unique spike-specific TCRs recognized epitopes lying outside the regions that are mutated in the B.1.351 and B.1.1.7 variants. Vaccine-associated CD4 TCRs spanned the whole spike protein, with dominant responses in regions 160-218 and 743-854. Spike-specific TCR breadth and depth rose significantly after two AZD1222 doses compared with day 0 and with MenACWY recipients.

What the time point label conveys for this sample: baseline before first vaccination. Vaccinee samples were obtained from the UK trials COV001 and COV002, which included a single-blind randomized controlled phase 2/3 trial of AZD1222 (ChAdOx1 nCoV-19) in healthy adults. Trial participant PBMC samples were collected at day 0 and day 28 after the second dose for TCRbeta chain sequencing. Worth noting for this clone: Its antigen is not yet known. No clone much larger than this one lies a single base away; base qualities are absent.

The CDR3 regions of human TCRbeta chains were analyzed by immunosequencing. The published analysis was carried out like this. TCRs in the repertoires were compared against a reference library of SARS-CoV-2-specific TCRs that had been generated with the MIRA antigen-specificity platform. Breadth was defined as the fraction of unique TCRs that were SARS-CoV-2-associated. Depth was defined as the fraction of total T cells that were SARS-CoV-2-associated. Using the MIRA data, each spike-specific TCR was mapped to the spike region that the TCR reacts to and placed in a CD4 or CD8 class. Log10-transformed breadth and depth values were compared by one-way ANOVA with Sidak's multiple comparisons tests. TCRdb took over this immuneACCESS table, retaining in-frame rearrangements with V and J assigned. Such tables are incomplete; in checked studies, under half of the missing clones stem from an unresolved V gene, and the remainder is unexplained. V and J calls and clone size are copied from that table; D and trimming were computed from the DNA. Here the sample has around 110,000 clones; about 92% occur a single time. The ten largest clones capture more than 2.5% of the sample.

A distance of 25 bases separates the germline ends of V and J, which lose 11 bases and 2 bases respectively. CDR1 MGHRA and CDR2 YSYEKL are derived from the germline V gene. CDR3 length: 16 amino acids, cysteine to phenylalanine. Only the CDR3 region is kept as DNA, spanning 48 bases read in frame from base 1. This receptor was obtained from an adult in good health. The chain uses TRBV4-1 and TRBJ2-7; a tentative D match to TRBD1 spans 6 bases. The starting material was peripheral blood, obtained on day 0 of AZD1222 vaccination. At the DNA level, the sequence is TGCGCCCCCAGCCAACTCCGCCGGGACAAGCCCTACGAGCAGTACTTC. Its coded protein is CAPSQLRRDKPYEQYF.